The clone carrying this TCR beta chain appeared many times. No antigen is known for it. Trimming took 6 bases from V and 6 from J, leaving 8 bases between them. This CDR3 spans 12 amino acids. The sample belongs to a study of blood T cells in healthy people across ages. The use of a sample-barcoded 5' primer and a J-beta primer mix characterized a second PCR of roughly 7 to 12 cycles. TCRdb fed the 5' RACE reads into MiXCR, producing one record per CDR3 protein. The sample has roughly 800,000 distinct CDR3 sequences, roughly 24% seen once. Study observations and caveats: The diversity estimates, figures obtained from one million T cells, were considered underestimates. It was not known whether donors were CMV positive (a possible confounder of expanded clonotype changes).

The data were also submitted as part of a second study, on T cells of mothers and their children.

The sequenced sample was blood. The chain combines TRBV12-3 or TRBV12-4 with TRBJ2-2; D uncertain. This clonotype was obtained from a boy younger than 18 in good health. DNA of the CDR3: TGTGCCAGCAGCTTGAGAGCCGGGGAGCTGTTTTTT. Translating gives CASSLRAGELFF.